This TCR beta chain was identified during a study of CD4 T cells in relation to SARS-CoV-2 and coronaviruses. Study overall: The negative reference was HIV-1 Nef peptide pool or peptide-free culture.

With regard to this clone: Its target is not known.

This CDR3 is built from 16 residues. The ends were cut back, 6 bases at V and 1 base at J, with 16 bases in the middle. Per the germline V gene, CDR1 is LNHDA and CDR2 is SQIVND (reference sequence). Study results and limitations: Each donor contributed either pre-pandemic or post-infection samples, not both. Compared with monoreactive clones, crossreactive clones showed significantly weaker SARS-CoV-2 expansion.

TCRdb keeps only in-frame clones here, not all; method: immunoSEQ multiplex PCR. Of approximately 20,000 clones listed, about 70% were seen once; the top ten hold under 15%. Unexposed donor CD4+ T cells date from 2011-2018, before the COVID-19 pandemic. The cells were cultured for about ten days before CD4+ T cells were isolated. Half the medium was replaced with IL-2 medium on days 3 and 7. The rearrangement links TRBV19 to TRBJ1-5, with D perhaps TRBD1 (6 bases). Sequenced: CD4+ T cells from PBMCs, cultured in vitro. This sequence was found in a human donor in good health. CDR3 bases: TGTGCCAGTAGGCCACTTCGGGGGCAGAGCAATCAGCCCCAGCATTTT. Protein sequence: CASRPLRGQSNQPQHF.